One sample yielded the 11 T cell receptor beta chains listed below, sequenced in a study of T cell responses to AZD1222 COVID-19 vaccine. The repertoire was sequenced with immunoSEQ multiplex PCR; TCRdb's copy has only in-frame clones and lacks some. This table holds about 86,000 clones, roughly nine tenths found once. The sequenced sample was peripheral blood, obtained on day 0 of AZD1222 vaccination. These receptors all stem from an adult in good health.

The chain links TRBV6-5 to TRBJ2-1; 8 nucleotides line up with TRBD1. J gave up 4 bases and V 7 bases, and 9 bases lay outside the gene matches. In germline, CDR1 is MNHEY, CDR2 SVGAGI. CDR3 length equals 15 residues. The CDR3 protein is CASTRQGTRYNEQFF. The CDR3 DNA reads as TGTGCCAGCACTAGACAGGGGACAAGGTACAATGAGCAGTTCTTC.

This rearrangement joins TRBV3-1 (or the pseudogene TRBV3-2) to TRBJ1-1; D uncertain. The V gene lost 0 bases and the J gene lost 4 bases, with 15 bases spanning the gap. Germline V CDR1 and CDR2: LGHDT, YNNKEL (reference sequence). The CDR3 loop spans 16 amino acids. Written as DNA, the CDR3 is TGTGCCAGCAGCCAAGATCCTGGCCGTCGCTTCACTGAAGCTTTCTTT. It yields the protein CASSQDPGRRFTEAFF.

DNA of the CDR3: TGCGCCAGCAGCTTCACAGGCCAAGAGACCCAGTACTTC. It encodes CASSFTGQETQYF. The gene calls are TRBV5-1 and TRBJ2-5, with D possibly being TRBD1 (5 bases). The CDR3 sequence is 13 residues long. Per germline, CDR1 SGHRS and CDR2 YFSETQ. V was trimmed by 2 bases and J by 1 base, leaving 6 bases between them.

This rearrangement joins TRBV10-3 to TRBJ2-3; D may be TRBD1 (5 bases). The V gene lost 3 bases and the J gene lost 6 bases, with 10 bases spanning the gap. This CDR3 has 13 amino acids. Germline V lookup: CDR1 ENHRY, CDR2 SYGVKD. The CDR3 loop is CAISDRTTDTQYF. The CDR3 DNA reads as TGTGCCATCAGTGACAGGACAACGGATACGCAGTATTTT.

The CDR3 loop reads CASSLGQGNYGYTF. The CDR3, as DNA: TGCGCCAGCAGCTTGGGACAGGGTAACTATGGCTACACCTTC. The chain combines TRBV5-1 with TRBJ1-2; 7 nucleotides agree with TRBD1. Trimming at V came to 0 bases and at J to 1 base, leaving 0 bases not matched to a gene. This CDR3 has 14 residues. The germline CDR1 and CDR2 sequences are SGHRS and YFSETQ.

Remarks on this clone: At one of its ends the junction is not consistent with the germline gene, which may arise from a read error. V gene TRBV7-7 combines with J gene TRBJ2-5; the D gene could be TRBD1 or TRBD2 (7 bases each). Germline V lookup: CDR1 SSHAT, CDR2 FNYEAQ (reference sequence). The length of the CDR3 is 15 residues. The CDR3 reads CASSQGGGPTETQYF. For the CDR3, the DNA is TGTGCTAGCAGCCAGGGGGGGGGACCTACGGAGACCCAGTACTTC.

V is TRBV29-1 and J is TRBJ1-1, with D unresolved. The germline V and J ends were trimmed by 7 bases and 4 bases, with 22 bases remaining between them. This CDR3 has 15 residues. Germline-derived CDR1 and CDR2 are SQVTM and ANQGSEA. Here the CDR3 reads CSALMQPLTPTEAFF. The CDR3 nucleotides read TGCAGCGCCTTAATGCAGCCCCTTACCCCCACTGAAGCTTTCTTT.

V gene TRBV5-6 combines with J gene TRBJ2-7, with D possibly being TRBD1 (6 bases). The ends were cut back, 4 bases at V and 2 bases at J, with 13 bases in the middle. CDR3 length equals 14 residues. The V gene's germline CDR1 is SGHDT and CDR2 YYEEEE. The CDR3 sequence: CASSLGSGAYEQYF. The DNA of the CDR3 is TGTGCCAGCAGCCTTGGGTCAGGGGCCTACGAGCAGTACTTC.

The chain couples TRBV24-1 to TRBJ2-5; 8 nucleotides match TRBD1. Germline V CDR1 and CDR2: KGHDR, SFDVKD. The CDR3 has 14 amino acids. V lost 4 bases and J lost 4; bases outside the gene matches: 4. CDR3 nucleotides: TGTGCCACCAGTGAGTCAGGGGGCTTAGAGACCCAGTACTTC. Encoded protein: CATSESGGLETQYF.

V usage is TRBV12-3 or TRBV12-4 and J usage is TRBJ2-5; perhaps D is TRBD1 or TRBD2 (5 bases each). This CDR3 region has 13 residues. V lost 5 bases, J lost 5 bases, and 12 bases lay in between. CDR3 sequence (DNA): TGTGCCAGCAGTAGGACCTGGGGGGAGACCCAGTACTTC. It codes for CASSRTWGETQYF.

This chain uses TRBV18 with TRBJ2-7, with D uncertain. Trimming left V 0 bases short and J 0 bases short, with 6 bases between. The length of the CDR3 is 14 residues. Germline loops: CDR1 KGHSH, CDR2 LQKENI. CDR3 nucleotide sequence: TGTGCCAGCTCACCACCCGGCAGCTCCTACGAGCAGTACTTC. It is translated as CASSPPGSSYEQYF.